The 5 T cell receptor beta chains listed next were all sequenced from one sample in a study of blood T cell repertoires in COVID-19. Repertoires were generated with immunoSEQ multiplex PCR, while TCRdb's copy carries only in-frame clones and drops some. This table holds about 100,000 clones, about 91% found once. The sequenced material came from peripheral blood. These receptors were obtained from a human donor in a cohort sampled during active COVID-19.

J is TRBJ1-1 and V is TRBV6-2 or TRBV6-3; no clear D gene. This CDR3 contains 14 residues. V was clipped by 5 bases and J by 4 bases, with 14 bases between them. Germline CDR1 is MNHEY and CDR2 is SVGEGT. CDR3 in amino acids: CASSTRVRVTEAFF. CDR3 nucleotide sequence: TGTGCCAGCAGTACGAGGGTGAGAGTCACTGAAGCTTTCTTT.

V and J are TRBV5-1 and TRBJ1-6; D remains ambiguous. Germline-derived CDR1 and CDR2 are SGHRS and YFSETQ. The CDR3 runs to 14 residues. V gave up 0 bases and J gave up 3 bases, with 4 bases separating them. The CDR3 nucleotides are TGCGCCAGCAGCTTGGGCAGCTATAATTCACCCCTCCACTTT. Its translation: CASSLGSYNSPLHF.

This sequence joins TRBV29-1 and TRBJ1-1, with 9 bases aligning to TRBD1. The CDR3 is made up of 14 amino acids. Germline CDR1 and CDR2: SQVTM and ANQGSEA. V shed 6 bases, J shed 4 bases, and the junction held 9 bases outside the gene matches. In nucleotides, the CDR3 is TGCAGCGTAGACTCACAGGGGGCGGCCACTGAAGCTTTCTTT. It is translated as CSVDSQGAATEAFF.

This chain's CDR3 is CASRYDREDTQYF. The CDR3 DNA reads as TGTGCCAGCAGATATGACAGGGAAGATACGCAGTATTTT. This sequence joins TRBV27 and TRBJ2-3, with TRBD1 identical over 7 bases. J was trimmed by 5 bases and V by 6 bases; bases with no gene match: 5. The CDR3 is 13 amino acids. Germline values: CDR1 MNHEY, CDR2 SMNVEV (reference sequence).

The CDR3 nucleotides read TGTGCCAGCAGCTCCCTTACCGGGACTAGAGTAATCGAGCAGTACTTC. Translation: CASSSLTGTRVIEQYF. V is TRBV12-1 and J is TRBJ2-7; TRBD2, the table's D call, was not compared with the DNA. TRBV12-1 counts as a pseudogene. The CDR3 extends over 16 amino acids.